This note documents a single T cell receptor beta chain sequence. The data originate from a study of OX40 agonist ivuxolimab in advanced cancers. Here immunoSEQ multiplex PCR was the method, and the copy in TCRdb shows in-frame clones only, minus some. The data contain roughly 86,000 clones, approximately 90% of them seen just once; the ten biggest clones take up 1.1%. The CDR3 has 14 amino acids. Germline CDR1 is WSHSY and CDR2 is SAAADI. After removal of 6 bases from V and 4 bases from J, the junction contained 4 bases not matched to a gene. This receptor was identified in an adult with an advanced solid tumor such as melanoma, head and neck, liver or kidney cancer. The chain employs TRBV10-2 and TRBJ2-3; 10 nucleotides agree with TRBD2. The source was CD4+ or CD8+ T cells sorted from blood, collected in a trial of the OX40 agonist ivuxolimab. The CDR3 loop reads CASSLAGAADTQYF. In DNA form, the CDR3 reads TGCGCCAGCAGCCTAGCGGGAGCGGCAGATACGCAGTATTTT.